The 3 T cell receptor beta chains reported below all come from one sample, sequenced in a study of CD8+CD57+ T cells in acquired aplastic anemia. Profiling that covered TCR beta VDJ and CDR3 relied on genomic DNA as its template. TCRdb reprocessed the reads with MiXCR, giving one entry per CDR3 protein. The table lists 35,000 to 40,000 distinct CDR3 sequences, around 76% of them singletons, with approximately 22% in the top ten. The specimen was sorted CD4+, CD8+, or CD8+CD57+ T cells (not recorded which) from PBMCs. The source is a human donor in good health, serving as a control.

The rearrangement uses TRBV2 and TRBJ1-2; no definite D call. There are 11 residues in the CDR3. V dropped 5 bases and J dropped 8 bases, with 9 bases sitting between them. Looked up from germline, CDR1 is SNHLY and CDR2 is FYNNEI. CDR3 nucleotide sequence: TGTGCCAGCAGTCCCCCAAAGGGCTACACCTTC. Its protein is CASSPPKGYTF.

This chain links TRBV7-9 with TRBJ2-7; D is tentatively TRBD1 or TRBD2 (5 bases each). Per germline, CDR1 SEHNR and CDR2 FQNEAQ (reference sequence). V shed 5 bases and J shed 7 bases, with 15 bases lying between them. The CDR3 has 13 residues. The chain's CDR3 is CASSAGSPGEQYF. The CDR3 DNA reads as TGTGCCAGCAGCGCAGGGTCACCGGGAGAGCAGTACTTC.

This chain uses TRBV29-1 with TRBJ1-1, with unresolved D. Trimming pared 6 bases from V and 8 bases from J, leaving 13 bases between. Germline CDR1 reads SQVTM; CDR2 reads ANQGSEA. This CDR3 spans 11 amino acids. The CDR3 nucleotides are TGCAGCGTGGACTCTGCGTTCGAAGCTTTCTTT. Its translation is CSVDSAFEAFF.